This entry is about one T cell receptor (beta chain). Authors' processing steps: The authors estimated nucleated cell counts from reference gene primer amplification. Assay: immunoSEQ multiplex PCR; the TCRdb copy retains only in-frame clones and omits some. The V and J calls and clone size are taken from that table; D and trimming were inferred from the DNA. The sample has 130,000 to 150,000 clones; around 83% are singletons. CDR3 length: 16 amino acids. The J segment lost 2 bases and the V segment lost 6 bases, leaving 9 bases of the junction unmatched. CDR1 and CDR2 (germline): SGHRS, YFSETQ. This specimen belongs to a study of blood T cell repertoires in COVID-19. Study in general: Samples came from the United States, Italy and Spain, spanning acute and convalescent COVID-19.

The sequenced sample consisted of peripheral blood. The source is a woman of 80 years or more with acute or convalescent COVID-19. The V and J genes are TRBV5-1 and TRBJ2-2; TRBD1 aligns across 8 bases. The CDR3 reads CASIRDRIENTGELFF. CDR3 nucleotide sequence: TGCGCCAGCATAAGGGACAGGATCGAAAACACCGGGGAGCTGTTTTTT.